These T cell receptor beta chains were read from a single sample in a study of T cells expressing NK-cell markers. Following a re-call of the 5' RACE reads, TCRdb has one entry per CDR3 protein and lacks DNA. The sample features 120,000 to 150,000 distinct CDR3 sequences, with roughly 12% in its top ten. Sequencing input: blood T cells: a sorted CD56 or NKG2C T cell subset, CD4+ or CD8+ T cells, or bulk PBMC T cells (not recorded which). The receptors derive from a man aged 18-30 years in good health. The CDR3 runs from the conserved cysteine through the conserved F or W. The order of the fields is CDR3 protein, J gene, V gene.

CAWSALGEQYF	TRBJ2-7	TRBV30
CASSVGRNEAFF	TRBJ1-1	TRBV19
CATSDRDSRAYNEQFF	TRBJ2-1	TRBV24-1
CASSLGASGGHWGTDTQYF	TRBJ2-3	TRBV11-3
CATKKGAGELFF	TRBJ2-2	TRBV24-1
CAWTLGANTWELFF	TRBJ2-2	TRBV30
CASSVSGGADSYNEQFF	TRBJ2-1	TRBV9
CASSGRGPGGSLNEQFF	TRBJ2-1	TRBV5-6
CASTRGQGGTEAFF	TRBJ1-1	TRBV6-1
CASSPRTGSHEQYF	TRBJ2-7	TRBV7-9
CASSLVSSNYGYTF	TRBJ1-2	TRBV6-2/TRBV6-3
CASSGMGRQETQYF	TRBJ2-5	TRBV5-4
CASTLEVAYNEQFF	TRBJ2-1	TRBV6-2/TRBV6-3
CASSPTSATDTQYF	TRBJ2-3	TRBV9
CSVRRGTGKETQYF	TRBJ2-5	TRBV29-1
CASSLILANGETQYF	TRBJ2-5	TRBV12-3/TRBV12-4
CASSSGTSNEKLFF	TRBJ1-4	TRBV6-1
CASEPEGTGELFF	TRBJ2-2	TRBV12-3/TRBV12-4